Given below is one T cell receptor (beta chain) in context. This clonotype appeared a single time. This clone's antigen is unknown. No base quality information exists; no much larger clone differs at one position. Evidence from a single read is weak. From the cysteine through the phenylalanine, the CDR3 covers 12 amino acids. Of the read, only the CDR3 DNA is kept; its 36 bases are in frame from base 1. The V and J ends are trimmed by 6 bases and 9 bases, leaving 12 bases between them. For CDR1 and CDR2, the germline V gene lists MDHEN and SYDVKM. Sequenced using an Illumina NovaSeq 6000. TCRalpha and TCRbeta cDNA libraries were constructed by 5'RACE with constant-segment primers, with sample barcodes and unique molecular identifiers being introduced. Trizol reagent was used to extract RNA from every sample. The libraries were amplified in two PCR steps, and the second step added a second sample barcode and Illumina TruSeq adapters. Sequencing of libraries was performed on an Illumina NovaSeq with 2 x 150 bp paired-end reads. Regarding the original processing steps: With migec v1.2.7, reads were demultiplexed and then collapsed into UMI-guided consensus sequences. Using mixcr v2.1.11, UMI consensuses were aligned to TRA and TRB V and J templates and then assembled into clonotypes. A clonotype was counted as expanded or contracted only when both edgeR and NoisET called the clonotype significant, with the noise models trained on biological replicates. For edgeR calls, the cutoffs were a false discovery rate-adjusted p below 0.01 and a log2 fold-change threshold of 1. As an exploratory analysis of dynamics, max-normalized trajectories of the 1000 most abundant clonotypes were examined with PCA combined with hierarchical clustering. Separately sequenced CD4+ and CD8+ repertoires were used to assign the CD4 or CD8 phenotype of responding clones. TCRdb reworked the public reads: Q25 trimming with fastp, MiXCR clone assembly, productive beta chains retained. When rows share a CDR3 protein, they turn into one entry using the most common DNA and genes. The V and J calls, along with clone size, are taken from TCRdb and not from the paper's own processing. Here the sample has about 270,000 distinct CDR3 sequences; roughly 17% occur a single time. The ten largest clones capture 22% of the sample.

The data derive from a study of T-cell memory formation after mild COVID-19 (dated by TCRdb to 2020 to 2023). Regarding the research as a whole: Most TCR sequence clusters were specific to one of the two donors. T-cell clones expanding and contracting after mild COVID-19 in two donors were tracked by longitudinal TCRalpha and TCRbeta repertoire sequencing. The cohort was made up of two young adult volunteers, one female and one male, who were previously healthy.

PBMCs were isolated by Ficoll-Paque density gradient centrifugation. Overall results and qualifications from the work: Contracting CD4+ clones were found mainly in CM and EM memory subsets, while CD8+ clones were enriched in EMRA. Some responding clones were found in pre-infection memory, which suggests that pre-existing cross-reactive memory T cells took part in the SARS-CoV-2 response. From day 15 to 85, contracting clones showed balanced CD4/CD8 phenotypes, whereas a second wave of clones that expanded from day 15 to 37 leaned towards CD4+. Whether the second-wave clones peaking on day 37 were SARS-CoV-2 specific was not confirmed. The study covered only a couple of mild cases, and larger cohorts including severe cases with pre-infection samples were considered necessary.

The sequenced sample was PBMCs or a T cell subset sorted from them (not recorded which). The chain couples TRBV28 to TRBJ1-5, with the D gene too uncertain to name. The receptor's source is a man aged 18 to 29 who had mild COVID-19 (a few samples of this study predate the infection). The sample titles of this study are shuffled in the database, so cell type and time point are left out; the donor was told from shared clones. The nucleotide sequence reads TGTGCCAGCAGCTACCCCCCCGGGCCCCAGCATTTT. It codes for CASSYPPGPQHF. The CDR3, completed at both ends by the reference TRBV28 and TRBJ1-5 genes, gives the full variable domain DVKVTQSSRYLVKRTGEKVFLECVQDMDHENMFWYRQDPGLGLRLIYFSYDVKMKEKGDIPEGYSVSREKKERFSLILESASTNQTSMYLCASSYPPGPQHFGDGTRLSIL.